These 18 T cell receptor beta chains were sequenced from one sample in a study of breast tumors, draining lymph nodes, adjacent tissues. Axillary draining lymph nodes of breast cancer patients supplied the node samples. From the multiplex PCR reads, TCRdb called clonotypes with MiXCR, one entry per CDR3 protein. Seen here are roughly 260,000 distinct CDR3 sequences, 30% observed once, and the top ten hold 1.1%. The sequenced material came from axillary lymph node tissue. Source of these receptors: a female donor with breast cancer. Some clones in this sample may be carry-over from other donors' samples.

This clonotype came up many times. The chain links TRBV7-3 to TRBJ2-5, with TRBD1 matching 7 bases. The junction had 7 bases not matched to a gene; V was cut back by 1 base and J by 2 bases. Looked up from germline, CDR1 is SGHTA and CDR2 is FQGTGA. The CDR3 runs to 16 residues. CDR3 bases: TGTGCCAGCAGCTTAATAGGGGGCGCGAGACAAGAGACCCAGTACTTC. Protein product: CASSLIGGARQETQYF.

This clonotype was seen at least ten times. The CDR3 sequence: CASSVGTSGRWNFDEQFF. The CDR3 coding sequence is TGTGCCAGCAGCGTGGGGACTAGCGGGAGATGGAATTTCGATGAGCAGTTCTTC. The V and J genes are TRBV9 and TRBJ2-1; TRBD2 aligns across 14 bases. The J segment lost 8 bases and the V segment lost 2 bases, leaving 12 bases of the junction unmatched. The CDR3 spans 18 residues. Per germline, CDR1 SGDLS and CDR2 YYNGEE. Variable domain in full (rest from reference TRBV9 and TRBJ2-1): DSGVTQTPKHLITATGQRVTLRCSPRSGDLSVYWYQQSLDQGLQFLIQYYNGEERAKGNILERFSAQQFPDLHSELNLSSLELGDSALYFCASSVGTSGRWNFDEQFFGPGTRLTVL.

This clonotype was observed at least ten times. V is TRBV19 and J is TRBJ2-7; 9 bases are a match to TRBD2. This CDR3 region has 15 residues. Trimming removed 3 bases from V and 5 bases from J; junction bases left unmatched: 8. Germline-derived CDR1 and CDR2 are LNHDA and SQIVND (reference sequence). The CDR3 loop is CASSIVREGRNEQYF. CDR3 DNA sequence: TGTGCCAGTAGTATTGTGCGGGAGGGCCGGAACGAGCAGTACTTC. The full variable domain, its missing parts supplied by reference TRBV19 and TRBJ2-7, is DGGITQSPKYLFRKEGQNVTLSCEQNLNHDAMYWYRQDPGQGLRLIYYSQIVNDFQKGDIAEGYSVSREKKESFPLTVTSAQKNPTAFYLCASSIVREGRNEQYFGPGTRLTVT.

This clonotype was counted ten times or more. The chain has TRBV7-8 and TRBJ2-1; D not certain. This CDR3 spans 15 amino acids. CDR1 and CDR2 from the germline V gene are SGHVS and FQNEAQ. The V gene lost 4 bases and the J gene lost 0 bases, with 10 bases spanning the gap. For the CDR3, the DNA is TGTGCCAGCAGCTCGGATACCTACTCCTACAATGAGCAGTTCTTC. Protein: CASSSDTYSYNEQFF.

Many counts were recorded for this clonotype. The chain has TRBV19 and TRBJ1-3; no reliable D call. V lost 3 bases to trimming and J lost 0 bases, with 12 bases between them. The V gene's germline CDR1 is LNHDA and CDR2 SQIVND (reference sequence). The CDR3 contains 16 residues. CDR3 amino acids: CASSILPGGSGNTIYF. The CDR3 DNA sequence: TGTGCCAGTAGTATTCTTCCCGGCGGCTCTGGAAACACCATATATTTT.

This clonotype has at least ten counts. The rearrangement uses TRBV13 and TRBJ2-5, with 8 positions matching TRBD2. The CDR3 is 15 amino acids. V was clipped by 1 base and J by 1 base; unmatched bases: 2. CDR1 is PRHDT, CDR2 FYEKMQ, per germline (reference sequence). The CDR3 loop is CASSLELAVQETQYF. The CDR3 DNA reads TGTGCCAGCAGCTTAGAACTAGCGGTCCAAGAGACCCAGTACTTC.

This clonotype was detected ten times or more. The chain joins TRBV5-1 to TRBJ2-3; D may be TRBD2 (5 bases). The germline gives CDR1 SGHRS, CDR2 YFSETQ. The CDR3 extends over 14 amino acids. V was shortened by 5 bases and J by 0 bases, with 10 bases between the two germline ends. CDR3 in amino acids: CASRPGDSTDTQYF. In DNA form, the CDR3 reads TGCGCCAGCAGGCCCGGGGATAGCACAGATACGCAGTATTTT.

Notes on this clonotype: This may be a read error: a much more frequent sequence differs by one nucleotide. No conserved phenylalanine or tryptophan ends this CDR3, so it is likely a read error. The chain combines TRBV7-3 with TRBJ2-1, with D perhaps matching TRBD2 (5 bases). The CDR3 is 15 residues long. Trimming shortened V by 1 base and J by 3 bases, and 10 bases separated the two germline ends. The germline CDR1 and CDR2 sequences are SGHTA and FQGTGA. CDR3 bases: TGTGCCAGCAGCTTAATAGGGAGTTACTACAATGAGCAGTTCTCC. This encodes CASSLIGSYYNEQFS.

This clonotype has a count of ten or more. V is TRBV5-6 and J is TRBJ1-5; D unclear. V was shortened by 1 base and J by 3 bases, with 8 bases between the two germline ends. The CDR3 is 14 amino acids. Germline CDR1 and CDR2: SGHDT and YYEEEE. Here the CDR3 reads CASSLSSPNQPQHF. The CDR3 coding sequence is TGTGCCAGCAGCTTGTCCAGTCCCAATCAGCCCCAGCATTTT.

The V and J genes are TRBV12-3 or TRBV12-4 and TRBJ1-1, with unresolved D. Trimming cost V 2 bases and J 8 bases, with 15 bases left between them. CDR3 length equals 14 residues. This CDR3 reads CASSLSPPREEAFF. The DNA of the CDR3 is TGTGCCAGCAGTTTATCGCCCCCAAGAGAAGAAGCTTTCTTT.

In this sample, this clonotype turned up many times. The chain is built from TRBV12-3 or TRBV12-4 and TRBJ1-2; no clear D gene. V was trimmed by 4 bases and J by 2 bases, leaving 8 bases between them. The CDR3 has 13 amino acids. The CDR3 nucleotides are TGTGCCAGCAGTTATGCTGGAAACTATGGCTACACCTTC. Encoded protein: CASSYAGNYGYTF.

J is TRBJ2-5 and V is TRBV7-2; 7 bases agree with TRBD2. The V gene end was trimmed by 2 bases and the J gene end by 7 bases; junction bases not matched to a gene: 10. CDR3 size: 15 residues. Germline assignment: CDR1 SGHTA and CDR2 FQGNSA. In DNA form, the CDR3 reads TGTGCCAGCAGCTTACTTGGCGGGACGGGAGGGACCCAGTACTTC. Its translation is CASSLLGGTGGTQYF.

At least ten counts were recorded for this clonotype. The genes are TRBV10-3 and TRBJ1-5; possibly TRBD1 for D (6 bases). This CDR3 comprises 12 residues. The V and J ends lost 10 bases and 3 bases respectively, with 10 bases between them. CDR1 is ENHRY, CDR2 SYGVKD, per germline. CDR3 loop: CATWDNNQPQHF. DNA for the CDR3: TGTGCCACCTGGGACAACAATCAGCCCCAGCATTTT.

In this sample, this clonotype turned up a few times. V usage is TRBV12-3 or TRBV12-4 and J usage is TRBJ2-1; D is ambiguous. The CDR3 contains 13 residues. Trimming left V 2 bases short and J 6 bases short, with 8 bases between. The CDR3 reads CASSLLGPNEQFF. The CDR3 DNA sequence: TGTGCCAGCAGTTTATTGGGTCCCAATGAGCAGTTCTTC.

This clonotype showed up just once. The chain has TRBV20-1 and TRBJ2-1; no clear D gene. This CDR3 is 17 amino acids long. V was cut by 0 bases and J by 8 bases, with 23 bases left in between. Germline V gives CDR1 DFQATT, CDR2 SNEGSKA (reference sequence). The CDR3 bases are TGCAGTGCTAGAGATCTGAGACCCGATCCTGAAAAGTATGAGCAGTTCTTC. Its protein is CSARDLRPDPEKYEQFF.

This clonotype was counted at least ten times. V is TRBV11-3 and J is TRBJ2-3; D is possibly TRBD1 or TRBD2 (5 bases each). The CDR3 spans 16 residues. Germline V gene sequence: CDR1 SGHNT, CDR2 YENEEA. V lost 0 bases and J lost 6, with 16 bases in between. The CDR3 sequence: CASSLETSGPGDTQYF. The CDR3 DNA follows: TGTGCCAGCAGCTTAGAGACCTCGGGACCTGGGGATACGCAGTATTTT. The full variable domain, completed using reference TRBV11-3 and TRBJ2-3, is EAGVVQSPRYKIIEKKQPVAFWCNPISGHNTLYWYLQNLGQGPELLIRYENEEAVDDSQLPKDRFSAERLKGVDSTLKIQPAELGDSAVYLCASSLETSGPGDTQYFGPGTRLTVL.

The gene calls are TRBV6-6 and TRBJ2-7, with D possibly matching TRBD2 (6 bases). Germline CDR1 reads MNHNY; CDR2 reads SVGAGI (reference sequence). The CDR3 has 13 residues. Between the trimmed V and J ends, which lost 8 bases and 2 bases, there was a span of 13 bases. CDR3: CASGRRDPYEQYF. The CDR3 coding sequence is TGTGCCAGCGGTCGGCGGGATCCCTACGAGCAGTACTTC.

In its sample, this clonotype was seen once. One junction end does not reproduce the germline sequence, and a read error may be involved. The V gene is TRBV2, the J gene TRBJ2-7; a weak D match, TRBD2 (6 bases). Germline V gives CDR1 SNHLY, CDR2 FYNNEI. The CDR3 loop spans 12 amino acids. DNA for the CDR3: TGTGCTAGCAGTGAACGGGGGATGGCGCAGCACTTC. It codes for CASSERGMAQHF.